This T cell receptor beta chain was retrieved from a study of blood T cell repertoires in COVID-19. As for the study in general: The United States, Italy and Spain supplied acute and convalescent COVID-19 samples. The cDNA or gDNA used as material had been derived from T cells, B-cell-depleted T cells, or PBMCs.

Authors' processing steps: Amplified reference gene primers provided the basis for estimating nucleated cell counts. The repertoire was sequenced with immunoSEQ multiplex PCR; TCRdb's copy has only in-frame clones and lacks some. D and trimming come from the DNA, and the V and J calls and clone size come from that table. This sample has 250,000 to 350,000 clones, with more than 70% found just once. The TCR was taken from a woman aged 45-60 years who had recovered from COVID-19. Sequenced input: peripheral blood.

The CDR3, as DNA: TGTGCCAGCAGCCCCCGCGGGACAGGGATCTACGAGCAGTACTTC. It specifies CASSPRGTGIYEQYF. The chain combines TRBV6-6 with TRBJ2-7, with 9 bases matching TRBD1. The CDR3 is made up of 15 amino acids. The trim removed 6 bases at V and 3 bases at J, leaving 9 bases unmatched. Germline assignment: CDR1 MNHNY and CDR2 SVGAGI (reference sequence).